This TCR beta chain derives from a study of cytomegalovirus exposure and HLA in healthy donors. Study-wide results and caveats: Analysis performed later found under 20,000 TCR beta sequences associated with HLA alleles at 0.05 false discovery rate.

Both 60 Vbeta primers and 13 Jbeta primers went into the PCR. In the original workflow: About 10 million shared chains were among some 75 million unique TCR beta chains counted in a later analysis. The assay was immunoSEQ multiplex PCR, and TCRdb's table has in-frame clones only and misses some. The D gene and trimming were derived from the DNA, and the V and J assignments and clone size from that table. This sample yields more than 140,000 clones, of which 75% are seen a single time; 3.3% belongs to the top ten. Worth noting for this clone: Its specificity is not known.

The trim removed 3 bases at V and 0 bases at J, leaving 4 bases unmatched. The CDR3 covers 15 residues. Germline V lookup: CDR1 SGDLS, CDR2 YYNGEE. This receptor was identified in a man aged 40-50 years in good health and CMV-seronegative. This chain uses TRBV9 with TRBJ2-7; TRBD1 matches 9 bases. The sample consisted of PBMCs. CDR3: CASSEGQGVSYEQYF. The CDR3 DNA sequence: TGTGCCAGCAGCGAGGGACAGGGTGTCTCCTACGAGCAGTACTTC.